The next 28 T cell receptor beta chains were all read from a single sample in a study of T cells in Graves' hyperthyroidism and ophthalmopathy. RNA transcripts provided the source from which TCR beta CDR3 regions were amplified. HTBI primers were employed in a first-round RT-PCR of the TCR CDR3. TCRdb analysed the multiplex PCR reads with MiXCR anew, one entry per CDR3 protein. The table includes about 350,000 distinct CDR3 sequences, more than 11% detected once. The sample consisted of blood. The origin of the receptors is a woman younger than 45 with Graves' hyperthyroidism.

The rearrangement joins TRBV24-1 to TRBJ1-2; D perhaps matches TRBD1 (6 bases). Trimming took off 3 bases at V and 5 bases at J, with 9 bases between the two ends. The CDR3 is made up of 13 amino acids. Germline CDR1 is KGHDR and CDR2 is SFDVKD. The CDR3 DNA follows: TGTGCCACCAGTGATCCAGGACAGTATGGCTACACCTTC. Protein: CATSDPGQYGYTF.

This clonotype was counted at least ten times. The chain employs TRBV28 and TRBJ1-5; D perhaps matches TRBD1 (5 bases). The germline gives CDR1 MDHEN, CDR2 SYDVKM. The V end lost 3 bases, the J end lost 6 bases, and 18 bases lay between the germline ends. The CDR3 totals 16 residues. CDR3 nucleotide sequence: TGTGCCAGCAGTTTGTCACAGGAAAGCCCTGTTCAGCCCCAGCATTTT. It encodes CASSLSQESPVQPQHF.

This clonotype was counted between two and nine times. The chain recombines TRBV5-8 with TRBJ2-1; TRBD2 is a possible D gene (5 bases). The germline V and J ends were trimmed by 2 bases and 5 bases, with 17 bases remaining between them. The CDR3 totals 16 residues. CDR1 and CDR2 (germline): SGHTS, YDEGEE. CDR3 amino acids: CASSLSYLGRDNEQFF. CDR3 DNA: TGTGCCAGCAGCTTATCCTATCTCGGGCGGGACAATGAGCAGTTCTTC.

Details on this clonotype: Sequence at one end of the junction differs from germline and may be a read error. The chain uses TRBV3-1 and TRBJ2-7; possibly TRBD2 for D (5 bases). Germline loops: CDR1 LGHDT, CDR2 YNNKEL (reference sequence). This CDR3 is built from 15 residues. The CDR3 coding sequence is TGTGCCAGCAGCTCTCCTCGAGGGAGCTCCTACGGGCAGTACTTC. It translates to CASSSPRGSSYGQYF.

A remark on this clonotype: Germline is not matched at one junction end, which may reflect a read error. The chain uses TRBV5-1 and TRBJ2-5; tentatively, D is TRBD2 (5 bases). The CDR3 is made up of 17 amino acids. Germline V gene data show CDR1 as SGHRS and CDR2 as YFSETQ. The CDR3 nucleotides read TGTGCCAGCAGCTTAGGAAGGGTCAGCGGTTTCCAAGAGACCCAGTACTTC. Encoded protein: CASSLGRVSGFQETQYF.

The chain is built from TRBV29-1 and TRBJ2-1; D is possibly TRBD2 (6 bases). Germline V gene lookup returns CDR1 SQVTM and CDR2 ANQGSEA. Trimming cost V 4 bases and J 0 bases, with 13 bases left between them. CDR3 length: 15 residues. The chain's CDR3 is CSVALRESSYNEQFF. The CDR3 nucleotides are TGCAGCGTTGCCCTGCGGGAAAGCTCCTACAATGAGCAGTTCTTC.

The chain uses TRBV27 and TRBJ1-4, with TRBD1 matching over 9 bases. The CDR3 is 16 amino acids. V shed 6 bases and J 8 bases; nucleotides not matched to a gene: 13. Germline V lookup: CDR1 MNHEY, CDR2 SMNVEV (reference sequence). For the CDR3, the DNA is TGTGCCAGCAGCCCAGTTCAGACAGGGGGTTCCGAAAAACTGTTTTTT. It translates to CASSPVQTGGSEKLFF.

The chain uses TRBV11-2 and TRBJ2-7; 8 bases fit TRBD2. CDR1 is SGHAT and CDR2 is FQNNGV in the germline V gene. The CDR3 sequence is 16 residues long. J was trimmed by 2 bases and V by 1 base; bases with no gene match: 7. As DNA, the CDR3 is TGTGCCAGCAGCTTAGCCCCAGCGGGAGCGACCTACGAGCAGTACTTC. Encoded protein: CASSLAPAGATYEQYF. Supplemented by reference TRBV11-2 and TRBJ2-7, the full variable domain reads EAGVAQSPRYKIIEKRQSVAFWCNPISGHATLYWYQQILGQGPKLLIQFQNNGVVDDSQLPKDRFSAERLKGVDSTLKIQPAKLEDSAVYLCASSLAPAGATYEQYFGPGTRLTVT.

This clonotype was counted many times. This rearrangement joins TRBV6-1 to TRBJ1-1; D is unclear. V was pared by 8 bases and J by 3 bases, with 7 bases between. The CDR3 contains 11 residues. Per the germline V gene, CDR1 is MNHNS and CDR2 is SASEGT. As DNA, the CDR3 is TGTGCCAGCCGAATCGACACTGAAGCTTTCTTT. This translates into CASRIDTEAFF.

This clonotype showed up many times. The chain uses TRBV20-1 and TRBJ2-5; D call uncertain. There are 10 residues in the CDR3. From germline, CDR1 is DFQATT and CDR2 SNEGSKA (reference sequence). V lost 8 bases and J lost 5, with 9 bases in between. In DNA form, the CDR3 reads TGCAGTTTAAATCGTGAGACCCAGTACTTC. This encodes CSLNRETQYF.

The sample holds many counts of this clonotype. The chain joins TRBV14 to TRBJ2-2; D gene unclear. The CDR3 runs to 14 residues. Trimming pared 2 bases from V and 0 bases from J, leaving 4 bases between. The germline CDR1 and CDR2 sequences are SGHDN and FVKESK. The CDR3 protein is CASSQQANTGELFF. Here the CDR3 DNA reads TGTGCCAGCAGCCAACAGGCGAACACCGGGGAGCTGTTTTTT.

In this sample, this clonotype turned up many times. The rearrangement uses TRBV24-1 and TRBJ2-1, with a possible D match to TRBD2 (6 bases). The V gene lost 0 bases and the J gene lost 0 bases, with 11 bases spanning the gap. Germline values: CDR1 KGHDR, CDR2 SFDVKD. CDR3 size: 17 residues. CDR3 amino acids: CATSDLLPSASYNEQFF. Here the CDR3 DNA reads TGTGCCACCAGTGATTTGCTACCTAGCGCCTCCTACAATGAGCAGTTCTTC.

The chain's CDR3 is CASSLDYQSSYEQYF. As DNA, the CDR3 is TGTGCCAGCAGCTTAGACTATCAGAGCTCCTACGAGCAGTACTTC. V usage is TRBV11-2 and J usage is TRBJ2-7; D unresolved. This CDR3 comprises 15 residues. V was cut by 0 bases and J by 0 bases, with 9 bases left in between. Germline CDR1 SGHAT, CDR2 FQNNGV.

This clonotype was seen more than once but under ten times. V gene TRBV7-2 combines with J gene TRBJ2-3, with D possibly being TRBD1 (5 bases). Germline lookup yields CDR1 SGHTA and CDR2 FQGNSA. This CDR3 has 12 amino acids. Trimming cost V 6 bases and J 6 bases, with 10 bases left between them. CDR3 sequence reads: CASRPRADTQYF. Written as DNA, the CDR3 is TGTGCCAGCAGACCCAGGGCCGATACGCAGTATTTT. Using reference TRBV7-2 and TRBJ2-3 for the parts outside the CDR3, the full variable domain is GAGVSQSPSNKVTEKGKDVELRCDPISGHTALYWYRQSLGQGLEFLIYFQGNSAPDKSGLPSDRFSAERTGGSVSTLTIQRTQQEDSAVYLCASRPRADTQYFGPGTRLTVL.

In its sample, this clonotype was seen a few times. The chain joins TRBV19 to TRBJ1-1, with D possibly being TRBD1 (6 bases). CDR3 size: 13 residues. The germline V and J ends were trimmed by 0 bases and 4 bases, with 6 bases remaining between them. Germline V CDR1 and CDR2: LNHDA, SQIVND (reference sequence). Here the CDR3 reads CASSIEQGTEAFF. The CDR3, as DNA: TGTGCCAGTAGTATAGAACAGGGCACTGAAGCTTTCTTT.

The sample holds many counts of this clonotype. The chain couples TRBV12-3 or TRBV12-4 to TRBJ2-3; 7 positions match TRBD2. This CDR3 contains 16 residues. The ends lost 5 bases at V and 4 bases at J; junction bases unmatched: 12. The CDR3 region is CASSPRGRERADTQYF. Written as DNA, the CDR3 is TGTGCCAGCAGTCCCCGTGGGCGGGAGCGGGCAGATACGCAGTATTTT.

V gene TRBV11-2 combines with J gene TRBJ2-1; the D gene is possibly TRBD2 (6 bases). CDR3 length: 15 residues. Trimming left V 5 bases short and J 0 bases short, with 11 bases between. From germline, CDR1 is SGHAT and CDR2 FQNNGV. The CDR3 region has the DNA TGTGCCAGCAGCAACCCCGGGGGCTCCTACAATGAGCAGTTCTTC. Translation: CASSNPGGSYNEQFF.

This clonotype was seen repeatedly, ten times or more. The V call is TRBV2, the J call TRBJ2-5; D perhaps matches TRBD1 (5 bases). V was shortened by 5 bases and J by 2 bases, with 15 bases between the two germline ends. The CDR3 has 15 amino acids. Germline V CDR1 and CDR2: SNHLY, FYNNEI. CDR3 nucleotides: TGTGCCAGCAGTCTTGACCAGACAGTTCAAGAGACCCAGTACTTC. Its translation is CASSLDQTVQETQYF.

This clonotype was counted at least ten times. The rearrangement uses TRBV28 and TRBJ2-5; weak D call: TRBD2 (6 bases). Germline CDR1 and CDR2: MDHEN and SYDVKM. CDR3 length: 20 residues. The V end was cut by 3 bases, the J end by 0 bases, with 26 bases between. The CDR3 reads CASSFSLGSSRGRNQETQYF. The CDR3 DNA sequence: TGTGCCAGCAGTTTTTCCCTCGGGAGCTCTAGGGGAAGGAACCAAGAGACCCAGTACTTC.

The chain recombines TRBV5-5 with TRBJ2-1, with 7 bases aligning to TRBD2. Trimming removed 0 bases from V and 3 bases from J; junction bases left unmatched: 3. Germline V CDR1 and CDR2: SGHKS, YYEKEE (reference sequence). The CDR3 has 15 amino acids. The CDR3 is CASSLAAGDYNEQFF. The DNA of the CDR3 is TGTGCCAGCAGCTTGGCGGCGGGAGACTACAATGAGCAGTTCTTC.

This clonotype has at least ten counts. V is TRBV27 and J is TRBJ1-1; unclear D gene. The length of the CDR3 is 16 residues. The V and J ends lost 2 bases and 1 base respectively, with 14 bases between them. CDR1 and CDR2 (germline): MNHEY, SMNVEV (reference sequence). The CDR3 nucleotides read TGTGCCAGCAGTTTAAGGGCAGGCGTCGGGAACACTGAAGCTTTCTTT. Its translation is CASSLRAGVGNTEAFF.

This clonotype showed up many times. This chain's CDR3 is CASSYGVKQNSYNEQFF. CDR3 nucleotides: TGTGCCAGCAGCTACGGGGTCAAGCAAAACTCCTACAATGAGCAGTTCTTC. The chain recombines TRBV11-2 with TRBJ2-1, with D perhaps TRBD2 (5 bases). Germline CDR1 reads SGHAT; CDR2 reads FQNNGV. Between the trimmed V and J ends, which lost 4 bases and 0 bases, there was a span of 16 bases. This CDR3 comprises 17 residues.

This clonotype has more than one count but fewer than ten. V is TRBV10-1 and J is TRBJ2-7; D may be TRBD1 (6 bases). CDR1 WNHNN and CDR2 SYGVQD come from the germline V gene (reference sequence). The V gene lost 1 base and the J gene lost 3 bases, with 13 bases spanning the gap. This CDR3 region has 15 residues. The CDR3 here is CASSECNRVNYEQYF. In DNA form, the CDR3 reads TGCGCCAGCAGTGAGTGTAACAGGGTCAACTACGAGCAGTACTTC.

This clonotype has a handful of counts. The chain recombines TRBV29-1 with TRBJ2-3; the D gene is possibly TRBD1 (6 bases). CDR3 length equals 14 residues. The V end was cut by 2 bases, the J end by 1 base, with 10 bases between. Germline lookup yields CDR1 SQVTM and CDR2 ANQGSEA. In nucleotides, the CDR3 is TGCAGCGTTGAATCAGGGGACGGCACAGATACGCAGTATTTT. Protein product: CSVESGDGTDTQYF.

This clonotype was seen more than once but under ten times. This rearrangement joins TRBV18 to TRBJ2-3, with D possibly being TRBD2 (5 bases). Trimming cost V 6 bases and J 5 bases, with 9 bases left between them. Germline V CDR1 and CDR2: KGHSH, LQKENI. CDR3 length: 12 amino acids. CDR3 protein: CASSSREDTQYF. For the CDR3, the DNA is TGTGCCAGCTCCTCCCGGGAAGATACGCAGTATTTT.

The sample holds a few counts of this clonotype. V usage is TRBV29-1 and J usage is TRBJ2-1, with a possible D match to TRBD2 (5 bases). CDR3 length: 12 amino acids. Per the germline V gene, CDR1 is SQVTM and CDR2 is ANQGSEA. Trimming took off 7 bases at V and 7 bases at J, with 14 bases between the two ends. The CDR3, as DNA: TGCAGCGCACGGACGCCGGGGAATGAGCAGTTCTTC. It specifies CSARTPGNEQFF.

This clonotype came up a few times. The V and J genes are TRBV29-1 and TRBJ2-3; perhaps TRBD1 as D (6 bases). With 3 bases removed from V and 2 bases from J, the gap between germline ends came to 15 bases. This CDR3 comprises 15 residues. Germline V gene data show CDR1 as SQVTM and CDR2 as ANQGSEA. This CDR3 is CSVDFVQGITDTQYF. CDR3 sequence (DNA): TGCAGCGTTGATTTCGTGCAGGGGATCACAGATACGCAGTATTTT.

This clonotype was recorded many times. The chain couples TRBV27 to TRBJ2-6, with D perhaps TRBD2 (5 bases). The germline V and J ends were trimmed by 5 bases and 13 bases, with 21 bases remaining between them. The CDR3 is made up of 15 amino acids. Germline CDR1 MNHEY, CDR2 SMNVEV (reference sequence). This CDR3 reads CASSPRGRKGSVLTF. The CDR3 DNA follows: TGTGCCAGCAGTCCACGAGGGAGAAAAGGTTCAGTCCTGACTTTC.